Following are 30 T cell receptor beta chains from one sample sequenced in a study of blood T cells in healthy people across ages. A second PCR of roughly 7 to 11 cycles used a sample-barcoded 5' primer and a J-beta primer mix. TCRdb reprocessed the 5' RACE reads with MiXCR, giving one entry per CDR3 protein. The sample shows about 1 million distinct CDR3 sequences, around 43% of them seen only once. The source material was blood. Receptors originate from a woman in her sixties or seventies in good health.

This clonotype has more than one count but fewer than ten. The chain joins TRBV7-9 to TRBJ2-4; no reliable D call. V was trimmed by 4 bases and J by 13 bases, leaving 14 bases between them. This CDR3 comprises 12 residues. Germline CDR1 SEHNR, CDR2 FQNEAQ (reference sequence). The CDR3 coding sequence is TGTGCCAGCAGCTCGACCTCAATGGAGCAGTACTTC. Its translation: CASSSTSMEQYF.

This sequence joins TRBV30 and TRBJ2-1; D uncertain. CDR3 length equals 11 residues. V was clipped by 2 bases and J by 9 bases, with 8 bases between them. In germline, CDR1 is GTSNPN, CDR2 SVGIG (reference sequence). The CDR3 sequence: CAWSRDGEQFF. The DNA of the CDR3 is TGTGCCTGGAGTAGGGATGGTGAGCAGTTCTTC.

CDR3 region: CASGNRGQSADTQYF. CDR3 nucleotide sequence: TGCGCCAGCGGAAACAGGGGGCAGAGTGCAGATACGCAGTATTTT. The gene calls are TRBV5-1 and TRBJ2-3; 9 positions agree with TRBD1. The CDR3 covers 15 residues. V was pared by 7 bases and J by 4 bases, with 10 bases of the junction left unmatched. Germline V gene data show CDR1 as SGHRS and CDR2 as YFSETQ. Full variable domain (rest looked up from reference TRBV5-1 and TRBJ2-3): KAGVTQTPRYLIKTRGQQVTLSCSPISGHRSVSWYQQTPGQGLQFLFEYFSETQRNKGNFPGRFSGRQFSNSRSEMNVSTLELGDSALYLCASGNRGQSADTQYFGPGTRLTVL.

The chain joins TRBV27 to TRBJ2-1, with D perhaps matching TRBD1 (5 bases). The CDR3 spans 15 residues. Trimming removed 3 bases from V and 5 bases from J, with 14 bases in between. Germline CDR1 is MNHEY and CDR2 is SMNVEV (reference sequence). This CDR3 is CASSFAPRANNEQFF. The CDR3, as DNA: TGTGCCAGCAGTTTTGCCCCCAGGGCTAACAATGAGCAGTTCTTC.

The chain links TRBV6-1 to TRBJ2-7; D not certain. The germline V gene has CDR1 MNHNS and CDR2 SASEGT. This CDR3 region has 13 residues. Deletions cut 2 bases from V and 5 bases from J, with 10 bases between. The CDR3 spells CASSERRPDEQYF. CDR3 sequence (DNA): TGTGCCAGCAGTGAACGAAGGCCCGACGAGCAGTACTTC.

This clonotype occurred a few times. This rearrangement joins TRBV14 to TRBJ2-7; unclear D gene. The CDR3 spans 14 residues. Germline CDR1 reads SGHDN; CDR2 reads FVKESK. Trimming shortened V by 1 base and J by 3 bases, and 10 bases separated the two germline ends. For the CDR3, the DNA is TGTGCCAGCAGCCAAGCCGGAATCTACTACGAGCAGTACTTC. Encoded protein: CASSQAGIYYEQYF.

The V gene is TRBV6-2 or TRBV6-3, the J gene TRBJ2-7; 9 nucleotides match TRBD1. Trimming at V came to 0 bases and at J to 3 bases, leaving 3 bases not matched to a gene. Germline CDR1 and CDR2: MNHEY and SVGEGT. The CDR3 spans 15 residues. CDR3 region: CASSYSGTGFYEQYF. CDR3 nucleotide sequence: TGTGCCAGCAGTTACTCCGGGACAGGGTTCTACGAGCAGTACTTC.

Ten or more counts support this clonotype. The chain has TRBV6-6 and TRBJ2-6; D possibly corresponds to TRBD1 (5 bases). Trimming cost V 2 bases and J 0 bases, with 14 bases left between them. CDR1 is MNHNY and CDR2 is SVGAGI in the germline V gene (reference sequence). The CDR3 runs to 18 residues. CDR3 loop: CASSYGQGVSSGANVLTF. The CDR3 bases are TGTGCCAGCAGTTACGGTCAGGGTGTTTCCTCTGGGGCCAACGTCCTGACTTTC.

The gene calls are TRBV5-5 and TRBJ2-2, with unresolved D. V was clipped by 1 base and J by 2 bases, with 15 bases between them. The CDR3 is made up of 17 amino acids. Germline V lookup: CDR1 SGHKS, CDR2 YYEKEE (reference sequence). The DNA for the CDR3 is TGTGCCAGCAGCTTGTCGGCAGTCCGATTCAACACCGGGGAGCTGTTTTTT. It specifies CASSLSAVRFNTGELFF. Full variable domain (remainder filled in from reference TRBV5-5 and TRBJ2-2): DAGVTQSPTHLIKTRGQQVTLRCSPISGHKSVSWYQQVLGQGPQFIFQYYEKEERGRGNFPDRFSARQFPNYSSELNVNALLLGDSALYLCASSLSAVRFNTGELFFGEGSRLTVL.

This clonotype was seen more than once but under ten times. This sequence joins TRBV7-6 and TRBJ2-5; the D gene is possibly TRBD2 (6 bases). The V gene lost 5 bases and the J gene lost 11 bases, with 18 bases spanning the gap. In germline, CDR1 is SGHVS, CDR2 FNYEAQ. The CDR3 has 13 residues. CDR3 residues: CASSRGLLNEQYF. CDR3 DNA: TGTGCCAGCAGCCGAGGACTACTGAATGAGCAGTACTTC.

The rearrangement links TRBV10-3 to TRBJ2-1; 7 nucleotides line up with TRBD1. The J segment lost 7 bases and the V segment lost 4 bases, leaving 7 bases of the junction unmatched. CDR3 length: 14 amino acids. Germline values: CDR1 ENHRY, CDR2 SYGVKD. CDR3 nucleotide sequence: TGTGCCATCAGTGGCGACAGGGTGGGTAATGAGCAGTTCTTC. Residues: CAISGDRVGNEQFF.

This rearrangement joins TRBV6-5 to TRBJ2-5, with 11 bases fitting TRBD2. There are 15 residues in the CDR3. Losses at the gene ends were 7 bases for V and 11 bases for J; bases not matched to a gene: 15. Germline lookup yields CDR1 MNHEY and CDR2 SVGAGI. The CDR3 protein is CASTTYSGRAGEQYF. As DNA, the CDR3 is TGTGCCAGCACCACATATAGCGGGAGGGCGGGAGAGCAGTACTTC.

V gene TRBV20-1 combines with J gene TRBJ1-2; D perhaps matches TRBD1 (6 bases). CDR3 length: 12 residues. The V end was cut by 6 bases, the J end by 5 bases, with 13 bases between. From germline, CDR1 is DFQATT and CDR2 SNEGSKA (reference sequence). This CDR3 is CSAREGGYGYTF. CDR3 DNA: TGCAGTGCCCGGGAAGGGGGGTATGGCTACACCTTC.

Notes on this clonotype: One junction end disagrees with the germline gene, perhaps due to a read error. The chain employs TRBV7-8 and TRBJ2-3, with D possibly matching TRBD2 (6 bases). This CDR3 contains 15 residues. Germline V gives CDR1 SGHVS, CDR2 FQNEAQ. The CDR3 sequence is CASSLLAGSIDTQYF. In DNA form, the CDR3 reads TGTGCCAGCAGCTTATTGGCGGGGAGCATAGATACGCAGTATTTT.

J is TRBJ1-1 and V is TRBV10-2; 7 bases are a match to TRBD1. Germline CDR1 and CDR2: WSHSY and SAAADI. The CDR3 extends over 16 amino acids. J lost 0 bases, V lost 4 bases, and 8 bases had no gene match. The CDR3 reads CASSGGGKIMNTEAFF. The DNA of the CDR3 is TGCGCCAGCAGTGGAGGGGGCAAGATCATGAACACTGAAGCTTTCTTT.

The chain couples TRBV20-1 to TRBJ2-1; TRBD2 might be the D (6 bases). Between the trimmed V and J ends, which lost 1 base and 2 bases, there was a span of 12 bases. Germline V gene lookup returns CDR1 DFQATT and CDR2 SNEGSKA (reference sequence). The CDR3 has 15 residues. The CDR3 region has the DNA TGCAGTGCTAGAGTGGGACTTCTCACCTACAATGAGCAGTTCTTC. As protein: CSARVGLLTYNEQFF.

This clonotype was seen a few times. V is TRBV13 and J is TRBJ2-1; D perhaps matches TRBD1 (5 bases). The CDR3 runs to 13 residues. Trimming shortened V by 4 bases and J by 9 bases, and 13 bases separated the two germline ends. The germline gives CDR1 PRHDT, CDR2 FYEKMQ (reference sequence). Here the CDR3 reads CASSSDWGGEQFF. The DNA of the CDR3 is TGTGCCAGCAGCTCCGATTGGGGCGGTGAGCAGTTCTTC.

This clonotype was picked up a small number of times. The chain is built from TRBV20-1 and TRBJ1-2; D is perhaps TRBD1 (5 bases). The germline V and J ends were trimmed by 5 bases and 1 base, with 11 bases remaining between them. The CDR3 is 13 amino acids. Germline values: CDR1 DFQATT, CDR2 SNEGSKA (reference sequence). The CDR3 protein is CSAGDRFNYGYTF. The DNA for the CDR3 is TGCAGTGCTGGGGACCGCTTTAACTATGGCTACACCTTC.

This clonotype has only a few counts. The chain has TRBV29-1 and TRBJ2-7, with 8 bases matching TRBD1. The ends lost 4 bases at V and 2 bases at J; junction bases unmatched: 10. The CDR3 extends over 15 amino acids. Germline lookup yields CDR1 SQVTM and CDR2 ANQGSEA. The CDR3 DNA reads TGCAGCGTTGGGGGGGTCGACAGGGGTGCCTACGAGCAGTACTTC. Translated: CSVGGVDRGAYEQYF.

This clonotype occurred a few times. The chain uses TRBV15 and TRBJ1-2; D gene uncertain. This CDR3 comprises 17 residues. Germline loops: CDR1 LNHNV, CDR2 YYDKDF (reference sequence). Between the trimmed V and J ends, which lost 5 bases and 1 base, there was a span of 20 bases. For the CDR3, the DNA is TGTGCCACCAGCGGAATTCTCCAGGACGGTTATAACTATGGCTACACCTTC. This gives the protein CATSGILQDGYNYGYTF.

For this clonotype: This clone may be a read error of a much larger clone one base away. This chain connects TRBV7-2 to TRBJ2-5, with no clear D. Germline V CDR1 and CDR2: SGHTA, FQGNSA. The length of the CDR3 is 11 residues. This CDR3 reads CVSSSRQTQYF. CDR3 sequence (DNA): TGTGTCAGCAGCTCTCGTCAGACCCAGTACTTC.

There are a few counts of this clonotype. The chain combines TRBV11-1 with TRBJ2-1; a possible D gene is TRBD1 (5 bases). V lost 5 bases and J 12 bases, leaving 11 bases between the germline ends. This CDR3 has 11 residues. The V gene's germline CDR1 is SGHAT and CDR2 FQDESV (reference sequence). CDR3 loop: CASSLRRGQFF. CDR3 nucleotides: TGTGCCAGCAGCCTTCGTAGGGGGCAGTTCTTC.

V usage is TRBV7-8 and J usage is TRBJ1-2; D not certain. The germline V gene encodes CDR1 SGHVS and CDR2 FQNEAQ. V shed 3 bases and J shed 6 bases, with 14 bases lying between them. The CDR3 has 14 amino acids. CDR3: CASSFVPRSDGYTF. DNA for the CDR3: TGTGCCAGCAGCTTCGTTCCAAGGAGTGATGGCTACACCTTC.

This rearrangement joins TRBV6-6 to TRBJ2-1, with 11 bases matching TRBD1. Germline V CDR1 and CDR2: MNHNY, SVGAGI (reference sequence). The CDR3 contains 15 residues. Trimming cost V 5 bases and J 6 bases; bases outside gene matches: 6. CDR3 in DNA: TGTGCCAGCAGTGGAGGACAGGGGGCGAGCAATGAGCAGTTCTTC. Protein: CASSGGQGASNEQFF.

The chain has TRBV20-1 and TRBJ1-5, with D possibly being TRBD1 (5 bases). CDR1 and CDR2 (germline): DFQATT, SNEGSKA (reference sequence). Trimming shortened V by 0 bases and J by 2 bases, and 8 bases separated the two germline ends. This CDR3 has 14 amino acids. DNA for the CDR3: TGCAGTGCTAGAGATACCAGGGGCAATCAGCCCCAGCATTTT. Translation gives CSARDTRGNQPQHF.

The rearrangement links TRBV5-1 to TRBJ2-7, with 11 nucleotides matching TRBD2. The germline CDR1 and CDR2 sequences are SGHRS and YFSETQ. The V and J ends lost 5 bases and 4 bases, in that order; junction bases with no gene match: 8. The CDR3 sequence is 15 residues long. The CDR3, as DNA: TGCGCCAGCAGTCCGGCGGGACTAGCGGTATACGAGCAGTACTTC. Amino acid sequence: CASSPAGLAVYEQYF.

This clonotype was recorded a few times. The chain has TRBV4-2 and TRBJ2-2; D is perhaps TRBD2 (6 bases). Looked up from germline, CDR1 is LGHNA and CDR2 is YNFKEQ. This CDR3 has 17 residues. V lost 3 bases and J lost 5, with 19 bases in between. CDR3 loop: CASSQRGVAELTGELFF. The CDR3 DNA reads as TGTGCCAGCAGCCAGAGAGGAGTAGCGGAGCTGACCGGGGAGCTGTTTTTT.

The count of this clonotype is one. One end of the junction fails to match germline, which may point to a read error. The V gene is TRBV2, the J gene TRBJ2-3; 8 bases fit TRBD1. CDR3 length equals 15 residues. CDR1 and CDR2 (germline): SNHLY, FYNNEI. The DNA for the CDR3 is TGTGCCAGCATGATAACAGGGGGAGGCACATATACGCAGTATTTT. This sequence encodes CASMITGGGTYTQYF.

This clonotype was seen a few times. The V call is TRBV6-1, the J call TRBJ2-4; D is possibly TRBD1 (6 bases). The CDR3 has 14 amino acids. V gave up 2 bases and J gave up 13 bases, with 18 bases separating them. CDR1 and CDR2 from the germline V gene are MNHNS and SASEGT. CDR3 sequence (DNA): TGTGCCAGCAGTGAACACACAGGGCCCCTGGAGCAGTACTTC. Its translation: CASSEHTGPLEQYF.

This clonotype was found a few times. V usage is TRBV7-9 and J usage is TRBJ2-2; TRBD1 is a possible D gene (5 bases). Germline CDR1 reads SEHNR; CDR2 reads FQNEAQ (reference sequence). V was pared by 2 bases and J by 6 bases, with 10 bases between. The CDR3 extends over 14 amino acids. This chain's CDR3 is CASSLLSRAGELFF. For the CDR3, the DNA is TGTGCCAGCAGCTTATTAAGCAGGGCCGGGGAGCTGTTTTTT.